Listed below are T cell receptor beta chains from one sample, sequenced in a study of T-cell reconstitution after alpha-beta-depleted transplantation in children. TCRdb passed the PCR reads through MiXCR, listing each CDR3 protein once. The data show more than 200,000 distinct CDR3 sequences, roughly 25% seen once. Sample: PBMCs, taken before TCRalphabeta/CD19-depleted stem cell transplant. The receptors were sampled from a girl aged 2 to 10 with Fanconi anemia, due to receive a stem cell transplant. Each CDR3 is given without its conserved first and last residue. D genes are given only for firm matches.

d_call	v_call	j_call	cdr3_aa
NA	TRBV29-1	TRBJ2-3	SVGFTDTQY
TRBD1	TRBV11-1	TRBJ1-6	ASSSGTGGLQGANSPLH
NA	TRBV18	TRBJ1-5	ASSPGGLGQPQH
NA	TRBV7-2	TRBJ2-5	ASSARGLQETQY
TRBD2	TRBV25-1	TRBJ2-2	ASSNEGGRDDTGELF
TRBD2	TRBV20-1	TRBJ2-1	SVQRELNNEQF
NA	TRBV5-1	TRBJ1-3	ASSLEVGGNTIY
NA	TRBV7-9	TRBJ2-7	ASSLVWRDISDEQY
NA	TRBV12-3/TRBV12-4	TRBJ2-1	ASRPPGTPRGSYNEQF
NA	TRBV5-1	TRBJ1-1	ASSLAGLAMNTEAF
TRBD2	TRBV20-1	TRBJ2-3	SVGTSGNTDTQY
NA	TRBV20-1	TRBJ2-7	SARERGGRNEQY
NA	TRBV6-5	TRBJ2-5	ASSYSPMETQY
TRBD2	TRBV4-2	TRBJ2-5	ASSYGAGAPLAETQY
TRBD1	TRBV19	TRBJ1-2	ASSTDRVGGYT
NA	TRBV7-2	TRBJ2-1	ASSFYGAYNEQF
NA	TRBV4-2	TRBJ1-5	ASSHNMAGSLPLSNQPQH
TRBD2	TRBV15	TRBJ2-1	ATSMGTSRHNEQF
NA	TRBV20-1	TRBJ2-1	SARMIYEQF
NA	TRBV9	TRBJ2-3	ASSATDTQY
NA	TRBV24-1	TRBJ2-7	ATSGQHSYEQY
NA	TRBV29-1	TRBJ2-2	SVDGLNTGELF
NA	TRBV4-2	TRBJ2-2	ASSRGTLTGELF
TRBD2	TRBV20-1	TRBJ2-1	SANDPSGRVLSTDEQF
NA	TRBV7-9	TRBJ2-7	ASSLDGGYYEQY
TRBD2	TRBV6-2/TRBV6-3	TRBJ2-3	ASSYQTGSSGFTDTQY
NA	TRBV20-1	TRBJ2-7	SARGPGVYEQY
TRBD1	TRBV29-1	TRBJ2-3	SVGTGADTQY
NA	TRBV12-3/TRBV12-4	TRBJ1-6	ASSFGERPLH
TRBD2	TRBV20-1	TRBJ2-1	SARDRLGLAGYNEQF
NA	TRBV20-1	TRBJ1-4	SAGARGNEKLF
NA	TRBV20-1	TRBJ1-2	SARERRGQTNYGYT
NA	TRBV7-8	TRBJ2-1	ASSDSSFYNEQF
NA	TRBV29-1	TRBJ2-6	SVAGANVLT
NA	TRBV29-1	TRBJ2-7	SVVLVGYEQY
NA	TRBV15	TRBJ2-5	ATSRDKGTSDWETQY
NA	TRBV20-1	TRBJ2-3	SARKGITDTQY
NA	TRBV2	TRBJ2-3	ASSEFGPDTQY
NA	TRBV28	TRBJ2-5	ASRGPLGAETQY
NA	TRBV7-3	TRBJ2-7	ASSLSLGAYEQY
TRBD1	TRBV28	TRBJ2-7	ASSPPGQDEQY
NA	TRBV5-1	TRBJ2-7	ASSFRDGAYEQY
TRBD2	TRBV11-2	TRBJ2-2	ASSLVSLAGANTGELF
TRBD2	TRBV12-3/TRBV12-4	TRBJ2-1	ASRSGTSGSGNEQF
NA	TRBV12-3/TRBV12-4	TRBJ2-7	ASSLGASYEQY
NA	TRBV28	TRBJ2-3	ASSYPTGPDTDTQY
NA	TRBV6-5	TRBJ2-5	ASRQSQETQY
NA	TRBV29-1	TRBJ2-7	SVHVLLKSYEQY
NA	TRBV5-1	TRBJ2-1	ASNLAPPGDEQF
TRBD1	TRBV16	TRBJ2-5	ASSQWWDRAETQY
TRBD2	TRBV20-1	TRBJ2-7	SGRGLAGGPHEQY
NA	TRBV20-1	TRBJ2-7	SAREGQVGSYEQY